Here is one TCR beta chain with its context. Its target is not known. The CDR3 extends over 16 amino acids. Germline values: CDR1 DFQATT, CDR2 SNEGSKA (reference sequence). With 3 bases clipped from V and 3 bases from J, the junction kept 8 bases outside the gene matches. TCRdb passed the RT-PCR reads through MiXCR, listing each CDR3 protein once. This table has about 310,000 distinct CDR3 sequences, approximately 21% appearing once. This sample was taken from a study of response to subunit inactivated influenza vaccine. Points from the study as a whole: Each seasonal influenza vaccination, the authors suggested, recruits few new T cells.

This sequence was found in a man aged 50-75 years who received an inactivated influenza vaccine. This sample comprised PBMCs from blood, obtained approximately 20 months after vaccination. This chain joins TRBV20-1 and TRBJ1-6; TRBD1 matches at 7 bases. This CDR3 reads CSARATDRVYNSPLHF. The CDR3, as DNA: TGCAGTGCTAGGGCTACCGACAGGGTCTATAATTCACCCCTCCACTTT.